The entry below describes one T cell receptor beta chain. The specificity of this receptor is unknown. Nothing much larger sits one base from this clone, and base qualities are not available. TCRbeta CDR3 regions were amplified from genomic DNA by means of the immunoSEQ Assay, a bias-controlled multiplex PCR. The published analysis was carried out like this. Within the assay, amplification of reference gene primers was used to estimate how many nucleated cells each sample contained. To quantify the absolute abundance of each unique TCRbeta CDR3 rearrangement, sequence reads were collapsed and filtered. For each sample, productive Simpson clonality was calculated as the square root of Simpson's diversity index over productive rearrangements. This immuneACCESS table, as held by TCRdb, lists in-frame sequences with V and J called but not all clones. Of the missing ones, under half trace to an unresolved V gene in checked studies; the others have no known cause. Clone size and V and J calls were adopted from that table, with D and trimming inferred from the DNA. For this sample there are just over 150,000 clones; less than 90% appear just once. The ten largest clones add up to about 2.5% of the sample.

Each collaborating institution followed its own protocols to collect whole blood in K2EDTA tubes. Collaborator samples were shipped for TCRbeta analysis as frozen whole blood, isolated PBMCs, or DNA extracted from either sample type. The sample comes from a study of blood T cell repertoires in COVID-19 (dated by TCRdb to the early 2020s). About the study as a whole: Samples from collaborators originated in the United States, Italy and Spain and spanned both the acute and convalescent phases of COVID-19. The material from the prospective study consisted of cDNA or gDNA derived from T cells, B-cell-depleted T cells, or PBMCs. Subjects who had been exposed to COVID-19, were actively infected with it, or had recovered from it provided the deeply sampled blood TCRbeta repertoires that made up the dataset. The repertoires were released in a freely available public database meant as a resource for research on the immune response to SARS-CoV-2. Samples came from the ongoing ImmuneRACE study (first 160 participants) plus 1,254 subjects from 6 global collaborators. A de-identified subject ID, COVID-19 status, age in years and sex were almost always included in the sample metadata. HLA class I and class II types, where available, came from metadata supplied by the sample provider rather than from assay-based typing. Overall study outcomes, separate from this receptor: The amount of clinical and demographic metadata varied by source and participant and was provided uncurated.

V loses 8 bases, J loses 4 bases, and the germline ends lie 9 bases apart. The CDR3 contains 12 residues, cysteine and phenylalanine counted. Only the CDR3 DNA is retained, 36 bases long and in frame from the first base. Reading the germline V gene gives CDR1 SNHLY and CDR2 FYNNEI. The sequence joins TRBV2 to TRBJ1-5, and possibly TRBD1, on 6 matching bases. Sequences were obtained from peripheral blood. This sequence originates from a woman in her 70s with acute or convalescent COVID-19. The nucleotides read TGTGCCAGCCGGACAGCGAATCAGCCCCAGCATTTT. Translated, it gives CASRTANQPQHF.